This T cell receptor (beta chain) originates from a study of cytomegalovirus exposure and HLA in healthy donors. Study-wide results and caveats: It has been reported that TCR beta sequences accurately predicted the HLA-A and HLA-B alleles of most subjects. Fewer N-insertions (relative to the roughly 730-donor mean) were reportedly seen in an Asian-associated ancestry cluster in a later analysis. Later analysis found that TCR beta chains associated with HLA were more clonally expanded than other, equally common chains.

60 Vbeta and 13 Jbeta primers were used in PCR. This table comes from immunoSEQ multiplex PCR, and its TCRdb copy is limited to in-frame clones, with some not included. The sample includes about 150,000 clones, about 80% of them seen just once. V was cut by 5 bases and J by 0 bases, with 14 bases left in between. The CDR3 is made up of 15 amino acids. CDR1 and CDR2 (germline): SGHVS, FQNEAQ. All the people who gave samples were healthy bone marrow donors. As to this clone: Its antigen is not known.

The specimen was PBMCs. This chain connects TRBV7-8 to TRBJ2-7; D may be TRBD1 (5 bases). This receptor was identified in a woman aged 45-65 years in good health and CMV-seropositive. CDR3 DNA sequence: TGTGCCAGCAGCCTTAAGGGGCCCAGCTCCTACGAGCAGTACTTC. Protein product: CASSLKGPSSYEQYF.